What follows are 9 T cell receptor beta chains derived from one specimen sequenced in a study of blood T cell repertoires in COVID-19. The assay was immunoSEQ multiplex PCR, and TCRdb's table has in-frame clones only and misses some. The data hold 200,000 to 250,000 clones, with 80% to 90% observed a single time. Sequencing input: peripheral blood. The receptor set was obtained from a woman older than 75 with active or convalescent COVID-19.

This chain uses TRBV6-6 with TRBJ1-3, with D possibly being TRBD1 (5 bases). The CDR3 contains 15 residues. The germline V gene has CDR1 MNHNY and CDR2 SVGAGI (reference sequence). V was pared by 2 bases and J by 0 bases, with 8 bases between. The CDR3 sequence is CASSYATASGNTIYF. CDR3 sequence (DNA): TGTGCCAGCAGTTACGCGACAGCCTCTGGAAACACCATATATTTT.

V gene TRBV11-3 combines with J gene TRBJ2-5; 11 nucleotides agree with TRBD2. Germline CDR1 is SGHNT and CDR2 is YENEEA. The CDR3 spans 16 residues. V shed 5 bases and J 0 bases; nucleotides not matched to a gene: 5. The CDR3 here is CASSPGLAEYQETQYF. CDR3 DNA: TGTGCCAGCAGCCCGGGACTAGCGGAGTACCAAGAGACCCAGTACTTC.

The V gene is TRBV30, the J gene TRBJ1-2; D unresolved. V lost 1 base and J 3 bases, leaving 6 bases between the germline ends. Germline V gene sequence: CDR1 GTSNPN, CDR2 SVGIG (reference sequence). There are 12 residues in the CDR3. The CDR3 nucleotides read TGTGCCTGGAGTGGGCACGACTATGGCTACACCTTC. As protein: CAWSGHDYGYTF.

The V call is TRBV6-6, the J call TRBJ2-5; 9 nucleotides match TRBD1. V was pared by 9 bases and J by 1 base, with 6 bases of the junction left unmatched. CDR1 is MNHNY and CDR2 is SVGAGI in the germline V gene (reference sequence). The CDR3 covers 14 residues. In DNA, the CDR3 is TGTGCCAGTAGAATACAGGGGGCCCAAGAGACCCAGTACTTC. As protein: CASRIQGAQETQYF.

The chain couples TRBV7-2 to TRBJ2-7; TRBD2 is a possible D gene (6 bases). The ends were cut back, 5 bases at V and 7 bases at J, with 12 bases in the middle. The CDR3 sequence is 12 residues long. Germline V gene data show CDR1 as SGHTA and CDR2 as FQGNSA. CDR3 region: CASSRDSGEQYF. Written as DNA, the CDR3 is TGTGCCAGCAGCCGGGACTCCGGGGAGCAGTACTTC.

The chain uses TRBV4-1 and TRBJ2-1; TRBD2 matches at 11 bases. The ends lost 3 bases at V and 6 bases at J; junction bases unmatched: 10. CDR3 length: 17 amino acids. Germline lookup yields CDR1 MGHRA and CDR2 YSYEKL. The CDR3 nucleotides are TGCGCCAGCAGCCAGGCTCCGGGACTAGCGGTAAGCAATGAGCAGTTCTTC. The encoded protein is CASSQAPGLAVSNEQFF.

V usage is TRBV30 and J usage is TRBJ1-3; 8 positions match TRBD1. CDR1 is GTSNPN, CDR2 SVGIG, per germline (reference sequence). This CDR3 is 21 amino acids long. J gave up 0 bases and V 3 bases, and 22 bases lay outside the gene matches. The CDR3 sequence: CAWRPPGRTGFLGSSGNTIYF. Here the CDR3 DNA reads TGTGCCTGGAGGCCCCCTGGTCGGACAGGGTTTCTAGGGTCCTCTGGAAACACCATATATTTT. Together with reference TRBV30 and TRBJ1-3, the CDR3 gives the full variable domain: SQTIHQWPATLVQPVGSPLSLECTVEGTSNPNLYWYRQAAGRGLQLLFYSVGIGQISSEVPQNLSASRPQDRQFILSSKKLLLSDSGFYLCAWRPPGRTGFLGSSGNTIYFGEGSWLTVV.

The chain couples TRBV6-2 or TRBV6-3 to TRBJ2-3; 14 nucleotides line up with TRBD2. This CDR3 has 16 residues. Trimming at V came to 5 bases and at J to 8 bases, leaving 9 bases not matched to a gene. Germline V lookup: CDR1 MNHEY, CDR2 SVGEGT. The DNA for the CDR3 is TGTGCCAGCAGTCTCCTGGGGACTAGCGGGGGAGGTACGCAGTATTTT. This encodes CASSLLGTSGGGTQYF.

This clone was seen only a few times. The CDR3 region has the DNA TGCGCCAGCAGCTTGGGAGCGGGGCGCTACTACGAGCAGTACTTC. Protein sequence: CASSLGAGRYYEQYF. The chain carries TRBV5-1 and TRBJ2-7; 7 bases match TRBD2. The junction had 6 bases not matched to a gene; V was cut back by 0 bases and J by 3 bases. This CDR3 contains 15 residues. Germline V gives CDR1 SGHRS, CDR2 YFSETQ.